A selection of T cell receptor beta chains follows, all from one sample in a study of memory CD4+ T cells and cytomegalovirus serostatus. Repertoires were generated with immunoSEQ multiplex PCR, while TCRdb's copy carries only in-frame clones and drops some. Of 45,000 to 60,000 clones listed, 80% are singletons. The sample was memory CD4+ T cells from blood. These receptors originate from an adult in good health and CMV-seropositive. Each CDR3 is given with its conserved first and last residue. Fields, in order: D gene, V gene, clone size, J gene, CDR3 DNA, CDR3 protein. D genes are given only for firm matches. Clone size is shown for a subset of rows, as once, few, many or a class of expanded clone.

D gene: TRBD2; V gene: TRBV28; clone size: once; J gene: TRBJ2-7; CDR3 DNA: TGTGCCAGCACCCTCGGAGGGGTAGCGGGAGTTTACGAGCAGTACTTC; CDR3 protein: CASTLGGVAGVYEQYF
D gene: NA; V gene: TRBV7-7; clone size: NA; J gene: TRBJ1-1; CDR3 DNA: TGTGCTAGCAGTCCCCCGGGGGCTTTGGCTGAAGCTTTCTTT; CDR3 protein: CASSPPGALAEAFF
D gene: NA; V gene: TRBV2; clone size: once; J gene: TRBJ1-3; CDR3 DNA: TGTGCCAGCAGTGAAGAGGGTGGGGTACTCTCTGGAAACACCATATATTTT; CDR3 protein: CASSEEGGVLSGNTIYF
D gene: NA; V gene: TRBV6-5; clone size: NA; J gene: TRBJ1-2; CDR3 DNA: TGTGCCAGCAGTTACTTCCCGCGACCGGAGACCTATGGCTACACCTTC; CDR3 protein: CASSYFPRPETYGYTF
D gene: NA; V gene: TRBV5-8; clone size: NA; J gene: TRBJ2-6; CDR3 DNA: TGTGCCAGCAGCTTGGGGTTCTCTGGGGCCAACGTCCTGACTTTC; CDR3 protein: CASSLGFSGANVLTF
D gene: NA; V gene: TRBV5-4; clone size: NA; J gene: TRBJ2-7; CDR3 DNA: TGTGCCAGCAGCTCCCCGGCGGAGGTATCCTACGAGCAGTACTTC; CDR3 protein: CASSSPAEVSYEQYF
D gene: TRBD1; V gene: TRBV10-1; clone size: NA; J gene: TRBJ2-7; CDR3 DNA: TGCGCCAGCAGCCTTTACAGGGGTCCCTACGAGCAGTACTTC; CDR3 protein: CASSLYRGPYEQYF
D gene: TRBD2; V gene: TRBV2; clone size: NA; J gene: TRBJ2-3; CDR3 DNA: TGTGCCAGCAGTACCGGACTAGCGGGGATGGCAGATACGCAGTATTTT; CDR3 protein: CASSTGLAGMADTQYF
D gene: NA; V gene: TRBV19; clone size: NA; J gene: TRBJ1-3; CDR3 DNA: TGTGCCAGTCTACTAACCGGGAGATCTGGAAACACCATATATTTT; CDR3 protein: CASLLTGRSGNTIYF
D gene: NA; V gene: TRBV7-2; clone size: NA; J gene: TRBJ1-4; CDR3 DNA: TGTGCCAGCAGCTTAGCCGGAGGAGGGATTAATGAAAAACTGTTTTTT; CDR3 protein: CASSLAGGGINEKLFF
D gene: NA; V gene: TRBV9; clone size: NA; J gene: TRBJ1-1; CDR3 DNA: TGTGCCAGCAGCGTCGGGCAGGGGACTGAAGCTTTCTTT; CDR3 protein: CASSVGQGTEAFF
D gene: NA; V gene: TRBV10-1; clone size: NA; J gene: TRBJ1-2; CDR3 DNA: TGCGCCAGCAGATCCTACAGGGCCCATGGCTACACCTTC; CDR3 protein: CASRSYRAHGYTF
D gene: NA; V gene: TRBV4-1; clone size: NA; J gene: TRBJ2-3; CDR3 DNA: TGCGCCAGCAGCCAAACACAAGGACTGTACGAGGTAGATACGCAGTATTTT; CDR3 protein: CASSQTQGLYEVDTQYF
D gene: NA; V gene: TRBV28; clone size: NA; J gene: TRBJ1-2; CDR3 DNA: TGTGCCAGCAGTTTGGCTTATGGCTACACCTTC; CDR3 protein: CASSLAYGYTF
D gene: TRBD1; V gene: TRBV18; clone size: NA; J gene: TRBJ2-1; CDR3 DNA: TGTGCCAGCTCACCCACAGGGGGCGCAGGTTCCTACAATGAGCAGTTCTTC; CDR3 protein: CASSPTGGAGSYNEQFF
D gene: NA; V gene: TRBV30; clone size: NA; J gene: TRBJ2-5; CDR3 DNA: TGTGCCTGGAGTGTACGAGGGGAGACCCAGTACTTC; CDR3 protein: CAWSVRGETQYF
D gene: NA; V gene: TRBV7-3; clone size: NA; J gene: TRBJ2-5; CDR3 DNA: TGTGCCAGCAGCCCGACCGGGACTTTAAAGACCCAGTACTTC; CDR3 protein: CASSPTGTLKTQYF
D gene: NA; V gene: TRBV18; clone size: NA; J gene: TRBJ1-6; CDR3 DNA: TGTGCCAGCTCACCGCTAGAGGCTAGCTCCTATAATTCACCCCTCCACTTT; CDR3 protein: CASSPLEASSYNSPLHF
D gene: NA; V gene: TRBV18; clone size: NA; J gene: TRBJ1-1; CDR3 DNA: TGTGCCAGCTCACCAGGTTCAGGAGTCACTGAAGCTTTCTTT; CDR3 protein: CASSPGSGVTEAFF
D gene: NA; V gene: TRBV20-1; clone size: NA; J gene: TRBJ2-3; CDR3 DNA: TGCAGCGCTAGAGACCATAGCAGCGCCTTT; CDR3 protein: CSARDHSSAF
D gene: TRBD1; V gene: TRBV5-1; clone size: NA; J gene: TRBJ2-7; CDR3 DNA: TGCGCCAGCGGACAGGATTTCTACGAGCAGTACTTC; CDR3 protein: CASGQDFYEQYF
D gene: TRBD1; V gene: TRBV5-8; clone size: NA; J gene: TRBJ2-5; CDR3 DNA: TGTGCCAGCAGCCCGGGACAGGGCCGAGTTGGGACCGAGACCCAGTACTTC; CDR3 protein: CASSPGQGRVGTETQYF
D gene: TRBD1; V gene: TRBV6-6; clone size: NA; J gene: TRBJ1-1; CDR3 DNA: TGTGCCAGCAATAACAGGGGCCGCTCGGGCACTGAAGCTTTCTTT; CDR3 protein: CASNNRGRSGTEAFF
D gene: NA; V gene: TRBV7-8; clone size: NA; J gene: TRBJ2-5; CDR3 DNA: TGTGCCAGCAGCGAGGGACGACAGCAAGAGACCCAGTACTTC; CDR3 protein: CASSEGRQQETQYF
D gene: NA; V gene: TRBV25-1; clone size: few; J gene: TRBJ2-1; CDR3 DNA: TGTGCCAGCAGTGACAGGGGCCGTAGCGCGTACAATGAGCAGTTCTTC; CDR3 protein: CASSDRGRSAYNEQFF
D gene: TRBD2; V gene: TRBV6-5; clone size: once; J gene: TRBJ2-5; CDR3 DNA: TGTGCCAGCAGCCCCGGACTAGCAGCGGCGACCCAGTACTTC; CDR3 protein: CASSPGLAAATQYF
D gene: NA; V gene: TRBV4-1; clone size: NA; J gene: TRBJ2-1; CDR3 DNA: TGCGCCAGCAGCCAAGATTTCCTGAAGGCTCGTACCTACAATGAGCAGTTCTTC; CDR3 protein: CASSQDFLKARTYNEQFF
D gene: NA; V gene: TRBV18; clone size: NA; J gene: TRBJ2-5; CDR3 DNA: TGTGCCAGCTCACCACCGGAAGAGACCCAGTACTTC; CDR3 protein: CASSPPEETQYF
D gene: NA; V gene: TRBV5-6; clone size: few; J gene: TRBJ2-1; CDR3 DNA: TGTGCCAGCAGCTTGCCTGGTCGGGCGGGGAATGAGCAGTTCTTC; CDR3 protein: CASSLPGRAGNEQFF
D gene: TRBD1; V gene: TRBV7-9; clone size: NA; J gene: TRBJ2-1; CDR3 DNA: TGTGCCAGCAGCCGGACGGACAGGGGGTCCTACAATGAGCAGTTCTTC; CDR3 protein: CASSRTDRGSYNEQFF
D gene: TRBD2; V gene: TRBV9; clone size: NA; J gene: TRBJ2-7; CDR3 DNA: TGTGCCAGCAGCGCGGGACTAGCGGGATGGGAGCAGTACTTC; CDR3 protein: CASSAGLAGWEQYF
D gene: NA; V gene: TRBV19; clone size: NA; J gene: TRBJ2-7; CDR3 DNA: TGTGCCAGTAGTATCGTTCCGGGCACCGTTGCCGAGCAGTACTTC; CDR3 protein: CASSIVPGTVAEQYF
D gene: TRBD2; V gene: TRBV6-6; clone size: NA; J gene: TRBJ2-1; CDR3 DNA: TGTGCCAGCAGTGCACCAGCGGGGAGCTCCTACAATGAGCAGTTCTTC; CDR3 protein: CASSAPAGSSYNEQFF
D gene: NA; V gene: TRBV6-5; clone size: NA; J gene: TRBJ1-5; CDR3 DNA: TGTGCCAGCAGTTACTCCGAGGCGGAGCCCCAGCATTTT; CDR3 protein: CASSYSEAEPQHF
D gene: NA; V gene: TRBV5-4; clone size: NA; J gene: TRBJ1-2; CDR3 DNA: TGTGCCAGCAGCGGAATGACAACCAACTATGGCTACACCTTC; CDR3 protein: CASSGMTTNYGYTF
D gene: TRBD1; V gene: TRBV30; clone size: NA; J gene: TRBJ1-2; CDR3 DNA: TGTGCCCTCGGGACAGGGCAGGATGGCTACACCTTC; CDR3 protein: CALGTGQDGYTF
D gene: TRBD2; V gene: TRBV27; clone size: NA; J gene: TRBJ2-7; CDR3 DNA: TGTGCCAGCAGTCCCTCGGGACTAGCGGGGAACTACGAGCAGTACTTC; CDR3 protein: CASSPSGLAGNYEQYF
D gene: TRBD1; V gene: TRBV27; clone size: NA; J gene: TRBJ1-2; CDR3 DNA: TGTGCCAGCAGCTCCAGGGGGCCGTCTACTGGCTACACCTTC; CDR3 protein: CASSSRGPSTGYTF
D gene: TRBD1; V gene: TRBV30; clone size: few; J gene: TRBJ1-1; CDR3 DNA: TGTGCCTCGGACAGGGGGAGCACTGAAGCTTTCTTT; CDR3 protein: CASDRGSTEAFF
D gene: TRBD2; V gene: TRBV7-8; clone size: NA; J gene: TRBJ2-1; CDR3 DNA: TGTGCCAGCAAGGACGGACTAGCGGGAAACTCCTACAATGAGCAGTTCTTC; CDR3 protein: CASKDGLAGNSYNEQFF
D gene: NA; V gene: TRBV9; clone size: NA; J gene: TRBJ2-3; CDR3 DNA: TGTGCCAGCAGCCTAACGACTCGGGTCCCCGGGGATACGCAGTATTTT; CDR3 protein: CASSLTTRVPGDTQYF
D gene: TRBD2; V gene: TRBV5-1; clone size: NA; J gene: TRBJ2-3; CDR3 DNA: TGCGCCAGCAGCTTGGGGACTAGCGGGAGGGCGGATACGCAGTATTTT; CDR3 protein: CASSLGTSGRADTQYF
D gene: NA; V gene: TRBV6-1; clone size: NA; J gene: TRBJ2-5; CDR3 DNA: TGTGCCAGCAGTGACTCCCTACGGACCCAGTACTTC; CDR3 protein: CASSDSLRTQYF
D gene: TRBD1; V gene: TRBV2; clone size: NA; J gene: TRBJ2-7; CDR3 DNA: TGTGCCAGCAGTGAACCGGGACAGGGGGCAAGGGAGCAGTACTTC; CDR3 protein: CASSEPGQGAREQYF
D gene: NA; V gene: TRBV7-8; clone size: NA; J gene: TRBJ2-7; CDR3 DNA: TGTGCCAGCAGCTACTCCGGGACCCAATCCTACGAGCAGTACTTC; CDR3 protein: CASSYSGTQSYEQYF
D gene: TRBD2; V gene: TRBV7-2; clone size: NA; J gene: TRBJ2-3; CDR3 DNA: TGTGCCAGCAGCGGCCCCGGGACTAGCGGGAGTTTGCCAGATACGCAGTATTTT; CDR3 protein: CASSGPGTSGSLPDTQYF
D gene: NA; V gene: TRBV28; clone size: once; J gene: TRBJ1-1; CDR3 DNA: TGTGCCAGCAGCCCGGTAGGGGGGGAGAACACTGAAGCTTTCTTT; CDR3 protein: CASSPVGGENTEAFF
D gene: NA; V gene: TRBV9; clone size: once; J gene: TRBJ2-1; CDR3 DNA: TGTGCCAGCAGCGTCTTAGCGAACTACAATGAGCAGTTCTTC; CDR3 protein: CASSVLANYNEQFF
D gene: TRBD2; V gene: TRBV7-2; clone size: few; J gene: TRBJ2-3; CDR3 DNA: TGTGCCAGCAGCTTACGGACTAGCGGGTCTATGGTAACGCAGTATTTT; CDR3 protein: CASSLRTSGSMVTQYF
D gene: NA; V gene: TRBV27; clone size: NA; J gene: TRBJ1-2; CDR3 DNA: TGTGCCAGCAGCCCGAGGGTGGGGATGGAGGGCTACACCTTC; CDR3 protein: CASSPRVGMEGYTF
D gene: TRBD2; V gene: TRBV4-3; clone size: NA; J gene: TRBJ2-1; CDR3 DNA: TGCGCCAGCAGCCAAGATTGGGAGGGATCCTACAATGAGCAGTTCTTC; CDR3 protein: CASSQDWEGSYNEQFF
D gene: TRBD1; V gene: TRBV6-6; clone size: NA; J gene: TRBJ1-4; CDR3 DNA: TGTGCCAGCAGTGGGACAGGGACGAAACTGTTTTTT; CDR3 protein: CASSGTGTKLFF
D gene: NA; V gene: TRBV7-2; clone size: NA; J gene: TRBJ2-2; CDR3 DNA: TGTGCCAGCAGCCCAGGGGGGACGAGGGCCGGGGAGCTGTTTTTT; CDR3 protein: CASSPGGTRAGELFF
D gene: NA; V gene: TRBV18; clone size: NA; J gene: TRBJ1-1; CDR3 DNA: TGTGCCAGCTCACCCCCGTCTTCTAGGGCCGGGGTCTCGGGCACTGAAGCTTTCTTT; CDR3 protein: CASSPPSSRAGVSGTEAFF
D gene: NA; V gene: TRBV29-1; clone size: NA; J gene: TRBJ2-1; CDR3 DNA: TGCAGCGCCCTTCAGGGGGGGGCAAATGAGCAGTTCTTC; CDR3 protein: CSALQGGANEQFF
D gene: NA; V gene: TRBV7-2; clone size: NA; J gene: TRBJ1-2; CDR3 DNA: TGTGCCAGCAGCTTATCTAGGACCGACTATTATGGCTACACCTTC; CDR3 protein: CASSLSRTDYYGYTF
D gene: NA; V gene: TRBV4-2; clone size: NA; J gene: TRBJ1-5; CDR3 DNA: TGTGCCAGCAGCCAAGAAGTTGGTCAGGGGTATAACCTACAGCATTTT; CDR3 protein: CASSQEVGQGYNLQHF